This T cell receptor beta chain was found in a study of post-analysis software for immune sequencing data. Germline CDR1 reads LNHNV; CDR2 reads YYDKDF (reference sequence). V was pared by 5 bases and J by 4 bases, with 14 bases between. This CDR3 has 14 residues. General study results and limits: Among multiple sclerosis patients, normalized Chao1 diversity was significantly below that of controls. About 5 TRBV segments were more frequent in patients than controls; TRBV5-6, TRBV5-1 and TRBV20-1 belonged to this group. F measure grouped same-batch samples tightly together.

A remark on this clonotype: Its target is unknown.

Unique molecular identifiers had been added to the TCR beta cDNA libraries. Out of roughly 0.85 to 11 million T cells, some 480,000 cDNA molecules were generated. One entry per CDR3 protein results from TCRdb running MiXCR on the PCR reads. This sample has 160,000 or so distinct CDR3 sequences, with around 36% found just once. The chain links TRBV15 to TRBJ1-1; maybe TRBD1 (5 bases). Sequencing used blood, obtained after autologous hematopoietic stem cell transplantation. The sequence came from a girl under 18 with multiple sclerosis. The CDR3 DNA reads TGTGCCACCAGCGGAGTAGGGGTGGGCACTGAAGCTTTCTTT. This translates into CATSGVGVGTEAFF.